The 21 T cell receptor beta chains given below trace back to one sample, sequenced in a study of STAT5B mutations in CD4+ large granular lymphocyte leukemia. Measured with immunoSEQ multiplex PCR; TCRdb has only the in-frame clones, and not every one. The sample has about 20,000 clones, about 78% seen once. Sequencing used CD4+ T cells from blood buffy coats. The source is a human donor in good health.

Of note for this clone: The junction departs from germline at one end; a sequencing error may be responsible. This rearrangement joins TRBV7-7 to TRBJ2-2; TRBD1 is a possible D gene (5 bases). Germline values: CDR1 SSHAT, CDR2 FNYEAQ (reference sequence). CDR3 length: 17 residues. The CDR3 DNA reads TGTGCTAGCAGCCCAAACCTCGGAGCAGGGTCCACCGGGGAGCTGTTTTTT. This gives the protein CASSPNLGAGSTGELFF.

This clone was found once. This chain links TRBV7-9 with TRBJ2-1; 7 bases fit TRBD2. This CDR3 has 18 amino acids. Per germline, CDR1 SEHNR and CDR2 FQNEAQ (reference sequence). Losses at the gene ends were 4 bases for V and 5 bases for J; bases not matched to a gene: 17. The CDR3 is CASSSPSQLAHINNEQFF. Here the CDR3 DNA reads TGTGCCAGCAGCTCCCCTTCCCAACTAGCGCATATTAACAATGAGCAGTTCTTC.

The rearrangement joins TRBV30 to TRBJ1-5, with TRBD1 as a possible D gene (5 bases). V was trimmed by 1 base and J by 2 bases, leaving 9 bases between them. Germline V gene data show CDR1 as GTSNPN and CDR2 as SVGIG (reference sequence). The CDR3 loop spans 14 amino acids. The CDR3 DNA follows: TGTGCCTGGAGTGGGGGGGTTCGCAATCAGCCCCAGCATTTT. Translated, it gives CAWSGGVRNQPQHF.

The chain couples TRBV2 to TRBJ2-7, with TRBD1 as a possible D gene (6 bases). The ends were cut back, 5 bases at V and 2 bases at J, with 19 bases in the middle. The CDR3 totals 16 residues. The germline CDR1 and CDR2 sequences are SNHLY and FYNNEI. CDR3: CASSQPFGTPTYEQYF. In DNA, the CDR3 is TGTGCCAGCAGTCAACCCTTCGGGACACCTACCTACGAGCAGTACTTC.

The chain couples TRBV2 to TRBJ1-5, with D unclear. CDR1 and CDR2 (germline): SNHLY, FYNNEI. The CDR3 runs to 14 residues. Trimming took 3 bases from V and 5 from J, leaving 11 bases between them. The CDR3 region has the DNA TGTGCCAGCAGTGAGTGGTTGGGCGATCAGCCCCAGCATTTT. It encodes CASSEWLGDQPQHF.

The V gene is TRBV5-1, the J gene TRBJ2-1; 16 bases match TRBD2. The CDR3 runs 18 residues. The germline V gene encodes CDR1 SGHRS and CDR2 YFSETQ. V lost 4 bases, J lost 4 bases, and 8 bases stayed unmatched. The CDR3 DNA reads TGCGCCAGCAGCAAGGGACTAGCGGGAGGGCCGAGGTACAATGAGCAGTTCTTC. This gives the protein CASSKGLAGGPRYNEQFF.

This clone was found a few times. The chain joins TRBV10-3 to TRBJ2-1; 10 nucleotides align to TRBD2. The CDR3 contains 16 residues. CDR1 is ENHRY, CDR2 SYGVKD, per germline. V trimming: 2 bases; J trimming: 7 bases; junction bases outside the gene matches: 8. The CDR3 region is CAISEAGAGGRNEQFF. The CDR3 nucleotides read TGTGCCATCAGTGAGGCGGGAGCGGGGGGGCGGAATGAGCAGTTCTTC.

This clone was counted only a few times. DNA for the CDR3: TGTGCCTGGAACTCGGCGAACACCGGGGAGCTGTTTTTT. This codes for CAWNSANTGELFF. This rearrangement joins TRBV30 to TRBJ2-2; D ambiguous. Trimming pared 4 bases from V and 0 bases from J, leaving 6 bases between. Per the germline V gene, CDR1 is GTSNPN and CDR2 is SVGIG (reference sequence). The CDR3 is 13 residues long. Together with reference TRBV30 and TRBJ2-2, the CDR3 gives the full variable domain: SQTIHQWPATLVQPVGSPLSLECTVEGTSNPNLYWYRQAAGRGLQLLFYSVGIGQISSEVPQNLSASRPQDRQFILSSKKLLLSDSGFYLCAWNSANTGELFFGEGSRLTVL.

This clone was detected only a few times. The rearrangement joins TRBV7-2 to TRBJ2-7, with 10 bases lining up with TRBD2. CDR1 and CDR2 (germline): SGHTA, FQGNSA. Trimming took 5 bases from V and 6 from J; bases not matched to a gene: 7. The CDR3 is 14 amino acids. The CDR3 protein is CASSPTLAGGEQYF. The DNA for the CDR3 is TGTGCCAGCAGCCCCACGTTAGCGGGAGGCGAGCAGTACTTC.

The V call is TRBV5-6, the J call TRBJ2-3; TRBD2 matches at 12 bases. The germline V gene has CDR1 SGHDT and CDR2 YYEEEE. The ends lost 4 bases at V and 4 bases at J; junction bases unmatched: 7. The CDR3 spans 16 residues. In DNA, the CDR3 is TGTGCCAGCAGCCCACTAGCGGGGGGCCGGGCAGATACGCAGTATTTT. Encoded protein: CASSPLAGGRADTQYF.

This chain joins TRBV7-9 and TRBJ2-7; perhaps TRBD1 as D (6 bases). CDR3 size: 13 residues. The ends were cut back, 5 bases at V and 6 bases at J, with 14 bases in the middle. Germline loops: CDR1 SEHNR, CDR2 FQNEAQ (reference sequence). Here the CDR3 reads CASSLGQLSEQYF. The CDR3, as DNA: TGTGCCAGCAGCCTTGGACAGCTCTCCGAGCAGTACTTC.

The chain employs TRBV30 and TRBJ1-1; D is unclear. This CDR3 is 13 amino acids long. Looked up from germline, CDR1 is GTSNPN and CDR2 is SVGIG (reference sequence). The ends were cut back, 1 base at V and 0 bases at J, with 6 bases in the middle. CDR3 in amino acids: CAWSDRLNTEAFF. CDR3 sequence (DNA): TGTGCCTGGAGTGACAGACTGAACACTGAAGCTTTCTTT.

The V and J genes are TRBV4-3 and TRBJ2-2, with a weak D call TRBD2 (6 bases). This CDR3 is 16 amino acids long. The ends were cut back, 1 base at V and 3 bases at J, with 12 bases in the middle. CDR1 and CDR2 (germline): LGHNA, YSLEER. CDR3 bases: TGCGCCAGCAGCCAAGTCCGGGACTTCTACACCGGGGAGCTGTTTTTT. Amino acids: CASSQVRDFYTGELFF.

The rearrangement uses TRBV7-2 and TRBJ1-2; 7 bases agree with TRBD1. This CDR3 region has 13 residues. Germline CDR1 is SGHTA and CDR2 is FQGNSA. Losses at the gene ends were 5 bases for V and 4 bases for J; bases not matched to a gene: 4. This CDR3 reads CASSGGGSYGYTF. CDR3 bases: TGTGCCAGCAGCGGAGGGGGCAGCTATGGCTACACCTTC. Looking up the rest from reference TRBV7-2 and TRBJ1-2 gives the full variable domain: GAGVSQSPSNKVTEKGKDVELRCDPISGHTALYWYRQSLGQGLEFLIYFQGNSAPDKSGLPSDRFSAERTGGSVSTLTIQRTQQEDSAVYLCASSGGGSYGYTFGSGTRLTVV.

V is TRBV5-6 and J is TRBJ1-2, with 9 bases identical to TRBD1. The CDR3 loop spans 14 amino acids. Losses at the gene ends were 2 bases for V and 7 bases for J; bases not matched to a gene: 6. Germline V gene lookup returns CDR1 SGHDT and CDR2 YYEEEE. CDR3 amino acids: CASSFGQGLGGYTF. The CDR3 DNA reads TGTGCCAGCAGCTTCGGACAGGGGCTGGGTGGCTACACCTTC.

V is TRBV7-9 and J is TRBJ2-7, with 7 bases identical to TRBD1. After removal of 3 bases from V and 2 bases from J, the junction contained 4 bases not matched to a gene. This CDR3 has 14 amino acids. Germline V gene lookup returns CDR1 SEHNR and CDR2 FQNEAQ (reference sequence). The CDR3 region is CASSLLQGPYEQYF. The CDR3 coding sequence is TGTGCCAGCAGCTTGCTACAGGGGCCCTACGAGCAGTACTTC.

This sequence joins TRBV9 and TRBJ2-5; a weak D match, TRBD1 (5 bases). The DNA end is more similar to TRBJ2-7, so the J call may be wrong. CDR3 length: 14 amino acids. The germline V gene has CDR1 SGDLS and CDR2 YYNGEE. The CDR3 loop reads CASSAGSQSYEQYF. Here the CDR3 DNA reads TGTGCCAGCAGCGCAGGGTCTCAGTCCTACGAGCAGTACTTC.

The CDR3 spells CATSRDNLDGGSLHF. In DNA, the CDR3 is TGTGCCACCAGCAGAGATAATCTTGACGGGGGGTCCCTCCACTTT. The chain employs TRBV15 and TRBJ1-6, with D possibly TRBD1 on 5 matching bases. The CDR3 is made up of 15 amino acids. V lost 0 bases and J 14 bases, leaving 17 bases between the germline ends. Looked up from germline, CDR1 is LNHNV and CDR2 is YYDKDF (reference sequence).

About this clone: Other DNA sequences of this sample code for an identical CDR3. The genes are TRBV6-6 and TRBJ1-4; no definite D call. This CDR3 comprises 14 residues. Trimming removed 2 bases at V and 4 bases at J, with 8 bases between. Germline-derived CDR1 and CDR2 are MNHNY and SVGAGI (reference sequence). CDR3 sequence reads: CASSYGQLNEKLFF. The CDR3 DNA sequence: TGTGCCAGCAGTTACGGGCAGCTTAATGAAAAACTGTTTTTT.

This chain connects TRBV6-1 to TRBJ2-7, with 11 positions matching TRBD1. The CDR3 is 14 amino acids. CDR1 and CDR2 (germline): MNHNS, SASEGT. The V and J ends lost 6 bases and 5 bases, in that order; junction bases with no gene match: 6. The CDR3 DNA follows: TGTGCCAGCAGGTCGGACAGGGGGCTGGACGAGCAGTACTTC. As protein: CASRSDRGLDEQYF.

The chain has TRBV13 and TRBJ1-1; 7 positions match TRBD1. Germline V lookup: CDR1 PRHDT, CDR2 FYEKMQ (reference sequence). The CDR3 extends over 19 amino acids. The V gene end was trimmed by 5 bases and the J gene end by 1 base; junction bases not matched to a gene: 19. The CDR3 DNA sequence: TGTGCCAGCAGCCAGCTACTCACACAGGGGCTATATGGGAACACTGAAGCTTTCTTT. This sequence encodes CASSQLLTQGLYGNTEAFF.